Listed below are T cell receptor beta chains from one sample, sequenced in a study of blood T cells in healthy people across ages. TCRdb redid the calling of the 5' RACE reads with MiXCR, one entry per CDR3 protein. The sample contains 850,000 to 1,000,000 distinct CDR3 sequences, roughly 51% of which appear only once. Sequencing was performed on blood. These receptors were taken from a woman in her sixties or seventies in good health. Each CDR3 is given with its conserved first and last residue. A D gene is named only where the DNA matches it firmly. Rows give clone size only sometimes, using once, few, many, or a class for an expanded clone.

>TRBJ2-7|NA|TRBD1|TRBV27
CASSPIQGHARYEQYF
TGTGCCAGCAGTCCGATACAGGGGCATGCCCGCTACGAGCAGTACTTC
>TRBJ1-1|NA|NA|TRBV2
CASSVEQSSEAFF
TGTGCCAGCAGTGTAGAACAGTCGTCTGAAGCTTTCTTT
>TRBJ2-7|NA|TRBD1|TRBV5-1
CASRYPGQGYEQYF
TGCGCCAGCAGATACCCGGGACAGGGGTACGAGCAGTACTTC
>TRBJ1-2|NA|TRBD1|TRBV27
CASSLNRQGGGYTF
TGTGCCAGCAGTTTAAATCGACAGGGGGGTGGCTACACCTTC
>TRBJ2-1|few|NA|TRBV27
CASSRYGPNEQFF
TGTGCCAGCAGCCGCTATGGGCCCAATGAGCAGTTCTTC
>TRBJ2-5|few|NA|TRBV6-9
CASSLDLVGRETQYF
TGTGCCAGCAGTTTGGACCTTGTTGGTCGCGAGACCCAGTACTTC
>TRBJ2-7|few|NA|TRBV4-2
CASSLSGRNYEQYF
TGTGCCAGCAGCCTTAGTGGGCGAAACTACGAGCAGTACTTC
>TRBJ2-1|NA|NA|TRBV6-1
CASINNQGHHNEQFF
TGTGCCAGCATTAATAACCAGGGGCATCACAATGAGCAGTTCTTC
>TRBJ2-6|NA|NA|TRBV6-2/TRBV6-3
CASTHLTSGANVLTF
TGTGCCAGCACCCATCTGACCTCTGGGGCCAACGTCCTGACTTTC
>TRBJ2-3|NA|TRBD1|TRBV7-3
CASSAQPIVGQGSADTQYF
TGTGCCAGCAGCGCACAACCGATCGTCGGACAGGGTAGTGCAGATACGCAGTATTTT
>TRBJ1-1|once|TRBD1|TRBV29-1
CSVGGTGGGVTEAFF
TGCAGCGTTGGGGGGACAGGGGGAGGGGTCACTGAAGCTTTCTTT
>TRBJ2-3|NA|TRBD1|TRBV4-2
CASSQVGTDLTDTQYF
TGTGCCAGCAGCCAAGTTGGGACAGACCTCACAGATACGCAGTATTTT
>TRBJ2-7|NA|TRBD2|TRBV20-1
CSARDRAGNRYEQYF
TGCAGTGCTAGAGATCGAGCGGGAAATCGCTACGAGCAGTACTTC
>TRBJ2-1|NA|TRBD2|TRBV5-4
CASSPPGLGTYNEQFF
TGTGCCAGCTCACCCCCGGGACTAGGCACCTACAATGAGCAGTTCTTC
>TRBJ2-4|NA|TRBD1|TRBV28
CASSSSAQGSKNIQYF
TGTGCCAGCAGTTCATCAGCACAGGGGAGCAAAAACATTCAGTACTTC
>TRBJ2-1|NA|NA|TRBV10-3
CAISPESRHEQFF
TGTGCCATCAGCCCGGAAAGTCGCCATGAGCAGTTCTTC